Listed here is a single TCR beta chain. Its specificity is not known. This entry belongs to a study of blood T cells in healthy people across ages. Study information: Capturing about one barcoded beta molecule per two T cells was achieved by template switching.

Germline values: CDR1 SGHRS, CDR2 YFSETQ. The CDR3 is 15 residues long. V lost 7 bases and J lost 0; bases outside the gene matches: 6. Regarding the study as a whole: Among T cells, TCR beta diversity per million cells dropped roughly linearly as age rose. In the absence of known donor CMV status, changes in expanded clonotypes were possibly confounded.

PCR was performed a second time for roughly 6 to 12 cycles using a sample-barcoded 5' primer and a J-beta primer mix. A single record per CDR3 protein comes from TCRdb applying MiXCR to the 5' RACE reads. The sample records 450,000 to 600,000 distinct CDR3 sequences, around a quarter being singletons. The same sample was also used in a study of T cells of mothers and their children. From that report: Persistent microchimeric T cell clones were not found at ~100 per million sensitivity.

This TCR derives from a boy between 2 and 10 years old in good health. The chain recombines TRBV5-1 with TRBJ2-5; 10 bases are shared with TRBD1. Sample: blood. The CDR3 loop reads CASGWTGGNQETQYF. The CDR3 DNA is TGCGCCAGCGGCTGGACAGGGGGGAACCAAGAGACCCAGTACTTC. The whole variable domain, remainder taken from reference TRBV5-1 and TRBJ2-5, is KAGVTQTPRYLIKTRGQQVTLSCSPISGHRSVSWYQQTPGQGLQFLFEYFSETQRNKGNFPGRFSGRQFSNSRSEMNVSTLELGDSALYLCASGWTGGNQETQYFGPGTRLLVL.